This TCR beta chain was obtained from a study of cytomegalovirus exposure and HLA in healthy donors. For this clone: Its antigen is currently unknown.

The ends were cut back, 4 bases at V and 0 bases at J, with 10 bases in the middle. The germline V gene has CDR1 GTSNPN and CDR2 SVGIG (reference sequence). This CDR3 is 13 amino acids long. Both 60 Vbeta primers and 13 Jbeta primers went into the PCR. Assay used: immunoSEQ multiplex PCR; TCRdb lists only in-frame clones, some missing. In the table there are some 130,000 clones, more than 75% of which are singletons. Broader study findings: By HLA locus, TCR association rates varied in a later analysis, with DRB1 showing the most and HLA-C the fewest. Researchers reported from a later analysis that most CMV-associated TCR beta chains appeared HLA-restricted. The authors later linked a missense DCLRE1C variant to TCR beta V- and J-gene trimming. Most TCRs appeared rarely, but some public TCRs recurred in many donors.

The TCR originated in a man in his thirties or forties in good health and CMV-seronegative. The rearrangement joins TRBV30 to TRBJ2-7; the D gene is possibly TRBD2 (6 bases). Specimen: PBMCs. CDR3 nucleotide sequence: TGTGCCTGGACGGAGGGTAGCTCCTACGAGCAGTACTTC. Its protein is CAWTEGSSYEQYF.